This note documents a single TCR beta chain sequence. Antigen specificity is unknown. CDR1 is SNHLY, CDR2 FYNNEI, per germline. The CDR3 is made up of 12 amino acids. The record originates from a study of monozygotic twins with inflammatory bowel disease. Study-wide results and caveats: Compared with healthy twins, IBD patients shared fewer clonotypes with others, especially with disease activity.

Reprocessing the 5' RACE reads, TCRdb reports a single entry for every CDR3 protein and omits DNA. Listed are just over 300,000 distinct CDR3 sequences; about 5% falls within the top ten. This TCR was sampled from a human donor with ulcerative colitis or Crohn's disease, or a healthy co-twin of an affected twin (not recorded which). The V call is TRBV2, the J call TRBJ2-7; the TCRdb call, TRBD1, lacks DNA for checking. Sequences were obtained from blood. The CDR3 reads CASSPGRGEQYF.